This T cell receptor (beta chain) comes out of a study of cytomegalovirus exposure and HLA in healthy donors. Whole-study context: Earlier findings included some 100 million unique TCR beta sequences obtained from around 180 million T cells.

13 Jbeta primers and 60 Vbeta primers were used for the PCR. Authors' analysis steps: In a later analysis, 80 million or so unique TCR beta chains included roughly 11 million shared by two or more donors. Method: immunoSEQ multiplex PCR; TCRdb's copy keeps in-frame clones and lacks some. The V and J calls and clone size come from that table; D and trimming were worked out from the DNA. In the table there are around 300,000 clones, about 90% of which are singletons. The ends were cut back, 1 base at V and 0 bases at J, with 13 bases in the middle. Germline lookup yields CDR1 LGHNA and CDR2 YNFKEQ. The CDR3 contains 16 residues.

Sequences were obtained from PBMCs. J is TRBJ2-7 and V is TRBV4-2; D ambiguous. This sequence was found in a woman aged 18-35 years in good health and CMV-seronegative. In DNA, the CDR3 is TGTGCCAGCAGCCAAGCTTTGCAGGTGAGCTCCTACGAGCAGTACTTC. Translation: CASSQALQVSSYEQYF.